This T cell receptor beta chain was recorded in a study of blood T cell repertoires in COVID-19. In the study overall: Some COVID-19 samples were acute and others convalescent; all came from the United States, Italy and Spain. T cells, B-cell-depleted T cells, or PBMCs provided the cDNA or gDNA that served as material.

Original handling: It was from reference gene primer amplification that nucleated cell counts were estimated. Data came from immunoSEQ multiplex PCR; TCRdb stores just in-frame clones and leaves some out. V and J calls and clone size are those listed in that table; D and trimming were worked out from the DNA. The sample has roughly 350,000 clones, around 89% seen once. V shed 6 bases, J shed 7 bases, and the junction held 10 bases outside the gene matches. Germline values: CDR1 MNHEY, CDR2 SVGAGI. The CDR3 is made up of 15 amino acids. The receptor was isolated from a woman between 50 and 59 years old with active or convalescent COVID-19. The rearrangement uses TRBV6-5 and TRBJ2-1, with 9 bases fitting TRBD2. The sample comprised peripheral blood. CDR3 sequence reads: CASSPPLAGRNEQFF. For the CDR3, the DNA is TGTGCCAGCAGCCCGCCTCTAGCGGGGAGGAATGAGCAGTTCTTC.